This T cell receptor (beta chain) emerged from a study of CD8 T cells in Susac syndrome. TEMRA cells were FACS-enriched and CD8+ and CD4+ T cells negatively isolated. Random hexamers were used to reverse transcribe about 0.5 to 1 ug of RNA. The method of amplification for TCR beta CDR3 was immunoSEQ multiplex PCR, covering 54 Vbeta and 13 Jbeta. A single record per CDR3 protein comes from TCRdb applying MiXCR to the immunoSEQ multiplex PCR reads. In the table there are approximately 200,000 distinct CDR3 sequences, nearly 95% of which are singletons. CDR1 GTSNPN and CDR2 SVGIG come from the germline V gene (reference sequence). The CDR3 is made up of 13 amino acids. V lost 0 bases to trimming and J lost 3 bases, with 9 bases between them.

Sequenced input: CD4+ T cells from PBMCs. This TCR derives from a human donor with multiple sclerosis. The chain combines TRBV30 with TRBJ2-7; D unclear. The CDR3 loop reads CAWSVRHFYEQYF. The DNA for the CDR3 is TGTGCCTGGAGTGTAAGGCATTTCTACGAGCAGTACTTC.